This T cell receptor (beta chain) came from a study of blood T cell repertoires in COVID-19. Across the whole study: Material from acute and convalescent COVID-19 was sourced from the United States, Italy and Spain.

Per the original methods: Reference gene primer amplification in the assay estimated nucleated cell counts. The method was immunoSEQ multiplex PCR; TCRdb's version includes in-frame clones alone and lacks a portion of them. V and J calls and clone size come straight from that table; D and trimming were deduced from the DNA. The data show 30,000 to 40,000 clones, with approximately 90% seen just once and approximately 2% held by the top ten. Trimming cost V 3 bases and J 0 bases, with 6 bases left between them. This CDR3 has 14 residues. The germline gives CDR1 ENHRY, CDR2 SYGVKD. J is TRBJ1-3 and V is TRBV10-3; D remains unclear. The TCR originated in a man in his fifties or sixties with active or convalescent COVID-19. Sequenced: peripheral blood. The CDR3 protein is CAISDLSSGNTIYF. The DNA for the CDR3 is TGTGCCATCAGTGACCTCAGCTCTGGAAACACCATATATTTT.